The clone carrying this T cell receptor (beta chain) was counted a few times. Trimming took 6 bases from V and 6 from J; bases not matched to a gene: 7. Germline CDR1 is SQVTM and CDR2 is ANQGSEA. The CDR3 extends over 12 amino acids. Sequencing libraries for TCR beta were prepared with iRepertoire HTBI primers and Arm-PCR of CDR3 regions. TCRdb fed the multiplex PCR reads into MiXCR, producing one record per CDR3 protein. This table has about 530,000 distinct CDR3 sequences, 15% to 20% appearing once. The sample originates from a study of regulatory T cells in long-lasting Graves disease. Time point meaning: newly diagnosed GD, antithyroid drugs for less than 3 months. PBMC-extracted RNA yielded the TCR library. The same sample was also studied in work on T cells in Graves' hyperthyroidism and ophthalmopathy.

The sample consisted of peripheral blood mononuclear cells (PBMCs), taken at new diagnosis, from a patient treated with antithyroid drugs. This chain connects TRBV29-1 to TRBJ1-1; 7 bases are shared with TRBD1. This TCR derives from a woman aged 35-65 years with Graves disease. Written as DNA, the CDR3 is TGCAGCGTCAGGACAGGTGCCCCTGAAGCTTTCTTT. Translation gives CSVRTGAPEAFF.